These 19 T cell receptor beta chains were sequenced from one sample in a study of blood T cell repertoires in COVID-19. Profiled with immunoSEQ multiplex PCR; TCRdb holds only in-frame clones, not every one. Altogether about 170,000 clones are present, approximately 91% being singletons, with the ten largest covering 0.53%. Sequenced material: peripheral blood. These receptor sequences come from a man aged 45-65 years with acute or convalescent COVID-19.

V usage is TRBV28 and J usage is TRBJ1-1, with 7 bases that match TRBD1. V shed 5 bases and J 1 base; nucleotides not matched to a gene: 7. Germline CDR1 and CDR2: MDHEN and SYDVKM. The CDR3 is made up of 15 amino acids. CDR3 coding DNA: TGTGCCAGCAGTCCGAGAGGGGGCGCGAACACTGAAGCTTTCTTT. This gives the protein CASSPRGGANTEAFF. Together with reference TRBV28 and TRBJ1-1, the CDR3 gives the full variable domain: DVKVTQSSRYLVKRTGEKVFLECVQDMDHENMFWYRQDPGLGLRLIYFSYDVKMKEKGDIPEGYSVSREKKERFSLILESASTNQTSMYLCASSPRGGANTEAFFGQGTRLTVV.

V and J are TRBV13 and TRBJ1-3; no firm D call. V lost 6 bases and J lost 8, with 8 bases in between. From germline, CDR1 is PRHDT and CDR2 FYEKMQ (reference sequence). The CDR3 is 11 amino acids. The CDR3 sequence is CASSPGDTIYF. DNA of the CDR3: TGTGCCAGCAGTCCCGGGGACACCATATATTTT.

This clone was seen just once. CDR3 sequence reads: CASNKRGTEFSGELFF. In nucleotides, the CDR3 is TGTGCCAGTAACAAGCGGGGGACCGAGTTCTCCGGGGAGCTGTTTTTT. This chain uses TRBV7-9 with TRBJ2-2; 8 bases are a match to TRBD2. This CDR3 is 16 amino acids long. CDR1 is SEHNR, CDR2 FQNEAQ, per germline (reference sequence). The V and J ends lost 9 bases and 6 bases, in that order; junction bases with no gene match: 15. Using reference TRBV7-9 and TRBJ2-2 for the parts outside the CDR3, the full variable domain is DTGVSQNPRHKITKRGQNVTFRCDPISEHNRLYWYRQTLGQGPEFLTYFQNEAQLEKSRLLSDRFSAERPKGSFSTLEIQRTEQGDSAMYLCASNKRGTEFSGELFFGEGSRLTVL.

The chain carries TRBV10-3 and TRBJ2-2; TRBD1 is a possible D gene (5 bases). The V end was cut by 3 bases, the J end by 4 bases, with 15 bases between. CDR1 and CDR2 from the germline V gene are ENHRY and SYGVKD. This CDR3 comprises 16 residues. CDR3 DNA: TGTGCCATCAGTGAAATCAGGGCTTTAAGCACCGGGGAGCTGTTTTTT. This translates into CAISEIRALSTGELFF.

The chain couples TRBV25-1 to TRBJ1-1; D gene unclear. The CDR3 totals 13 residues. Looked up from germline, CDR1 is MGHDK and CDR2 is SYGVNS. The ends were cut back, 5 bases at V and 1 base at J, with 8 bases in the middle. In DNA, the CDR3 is TGTGCCAGCAGTTTCACGGGGAACACTGAAGCTTTCTTT. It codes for CASSFTGNTEAFF.

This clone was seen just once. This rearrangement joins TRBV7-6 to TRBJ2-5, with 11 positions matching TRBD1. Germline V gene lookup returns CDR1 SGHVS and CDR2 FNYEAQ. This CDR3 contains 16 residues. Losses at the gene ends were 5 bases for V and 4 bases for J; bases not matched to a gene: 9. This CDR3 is CASSQTGQGAGETQYF. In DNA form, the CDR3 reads TGTGCCAGCAGCCAAACCGGACAGGGGGCAGGAGAGACCCAGTACTTC.

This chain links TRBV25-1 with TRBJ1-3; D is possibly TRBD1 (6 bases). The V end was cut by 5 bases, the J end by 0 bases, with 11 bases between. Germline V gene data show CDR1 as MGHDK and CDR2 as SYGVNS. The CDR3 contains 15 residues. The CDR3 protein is CASSRGGHSGNTIYF. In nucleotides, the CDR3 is TGTGCCAGCAGTAGAGGGGGTCACTCTGGAAACACCATATATTTT. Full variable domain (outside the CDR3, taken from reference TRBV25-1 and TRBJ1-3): EADIYQTPRYLVIGTGKKITLECSQTMGHDKMYWYQQDPGMELHLIHYSYGVNSTEKGDLSSESTVSRIRTEHFPLTLESARPSHTSQYLCASSRGGHSGNTIYFGEGSWLTVV.

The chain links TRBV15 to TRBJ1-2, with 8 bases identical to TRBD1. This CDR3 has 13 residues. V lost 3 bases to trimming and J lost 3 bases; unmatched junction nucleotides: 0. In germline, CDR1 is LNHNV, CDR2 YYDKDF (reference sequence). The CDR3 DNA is TGTGCCACCAGCAGGGACAGGGACTATGGCTACACCTTC. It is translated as CATSRDRDYGYTF.

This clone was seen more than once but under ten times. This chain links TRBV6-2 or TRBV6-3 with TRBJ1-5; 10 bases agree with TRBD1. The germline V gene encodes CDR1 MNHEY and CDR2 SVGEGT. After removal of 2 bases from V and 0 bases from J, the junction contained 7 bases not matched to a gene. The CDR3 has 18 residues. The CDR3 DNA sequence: TGTGCCAGCAGTTACCCCCGGGACAGGGGACATAGCAATCAGCCCCAGCATTTT. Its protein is CASSYPRDRGHSNQPQHF.

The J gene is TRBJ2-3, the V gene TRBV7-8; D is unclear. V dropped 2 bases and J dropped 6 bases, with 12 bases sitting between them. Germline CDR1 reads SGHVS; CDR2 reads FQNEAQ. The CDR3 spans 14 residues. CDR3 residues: CASSLFWATDTQYF. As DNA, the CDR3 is TGTGCCAGCAGCTTATTTTGGGCCACGGATACGCAGTATTTT.

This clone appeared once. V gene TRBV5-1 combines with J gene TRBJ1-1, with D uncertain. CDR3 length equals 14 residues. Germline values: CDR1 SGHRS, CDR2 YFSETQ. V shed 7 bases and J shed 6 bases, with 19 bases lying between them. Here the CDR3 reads CASRLDGYISEAFF. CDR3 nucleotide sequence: TGCGCCAGCCGCCTGGACGGTTATATTTCTGAAGCTTTCTTT.

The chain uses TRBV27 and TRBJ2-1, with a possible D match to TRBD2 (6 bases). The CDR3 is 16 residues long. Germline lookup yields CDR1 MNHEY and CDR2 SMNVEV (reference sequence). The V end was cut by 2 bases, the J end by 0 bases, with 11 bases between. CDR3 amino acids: CASSLMAGSSYNEQFF. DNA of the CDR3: TGTGCCAGCAGTTTAATGGCGGGGAGCTCCTACAATGAGCAGTTCTTC.

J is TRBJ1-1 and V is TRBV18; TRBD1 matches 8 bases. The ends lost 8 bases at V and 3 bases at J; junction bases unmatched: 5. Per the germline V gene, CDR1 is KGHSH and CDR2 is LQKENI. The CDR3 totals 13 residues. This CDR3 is CASTAQGDTEAFF. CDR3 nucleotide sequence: TGTGCCAGCACTGCACAGGGGGACACTGAAGCTTTCTTT.

The CDR3 DNA is TGTGCCAGCAGTTCCAGGACTAGCGGGAGGGTGGCAGATACGCAGTATTTT. This codes for CASSSRTSGRVADTQYF. The chain couples TRBV27 to TRBJ2-3, with 15 bases matching TRBD2. Germline CDR1 MNHEY, CDR2 SMNVEV (reference sequence). CDR3 length equals 17 residues. With V trimmed by 4 bases and J by 4 bases, 6 bases remained unmatched.

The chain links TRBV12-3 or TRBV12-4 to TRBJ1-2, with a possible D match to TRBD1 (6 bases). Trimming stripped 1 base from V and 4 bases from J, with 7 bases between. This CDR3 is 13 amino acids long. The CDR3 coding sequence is TGTGCCAGCAGTTTAGGGACAGTCTATGGCTACACCTTC. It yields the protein CASSLGTVYGYTF.

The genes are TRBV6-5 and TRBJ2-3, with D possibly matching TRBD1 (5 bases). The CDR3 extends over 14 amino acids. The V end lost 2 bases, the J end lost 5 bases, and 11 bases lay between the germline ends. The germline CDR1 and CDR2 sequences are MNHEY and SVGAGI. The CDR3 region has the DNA TGTGCCAGCAGTTACGGGGCTGGGCAAGATACGCAGTATTTT. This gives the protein CASSYGAGQDTQYF.

Here the CDR3 reads CASSTSLTSGASTDTQYF. CDR3 bases: TGTGCCAGCAGTACCTCCCTGACTAGCGGGGCTAGCACAGATACGCAGTATTTT. V and J are TRBV27 and TRBJ2-3, with TRBD2 matching over 11 bases. The CDR3 extends over 18 amino acids. Germline assignment: CDR1 MNHEY and CDR2 SMNVEV (reference sequence). Unmatched junction bases numbered 10, after V lost 5 bases and J lost 0 bases.

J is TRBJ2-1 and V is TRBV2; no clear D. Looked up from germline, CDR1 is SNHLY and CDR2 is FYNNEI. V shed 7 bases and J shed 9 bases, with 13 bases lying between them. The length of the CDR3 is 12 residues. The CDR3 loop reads CASTLIHSEQFF. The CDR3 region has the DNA TGTGCCAGCACCCTCATACACAGTGAGCAGTTCTTC. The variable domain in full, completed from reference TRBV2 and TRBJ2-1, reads EPEVTQTPSHQVTQMGQEVILRCVPISNHLYFYWYRQILGQKVEFLVSFYNNEISEKSEIFDDQFSVERPDGSNFTLKIRSTKLEDSAMYFCASTLIHSEQFFGPGTRLTVL.

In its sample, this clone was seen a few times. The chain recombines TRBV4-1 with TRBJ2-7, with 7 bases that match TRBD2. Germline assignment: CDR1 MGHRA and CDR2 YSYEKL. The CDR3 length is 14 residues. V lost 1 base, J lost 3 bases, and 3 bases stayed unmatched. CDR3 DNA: TGCGCCAGCAGCCAAGCGGAGCGGGGCTACGAGCAGTACGTC. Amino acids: CASSQAERGYEQYV.